This T cell receptor beta chain was observed in a study of PD-1 blockade in classical Hodgkin lymphoma. As for the study in general: Patients were administered nivolumab (3 mg/kg intravenously) every 2 weeks.

Specified time point: cycle 4 day 1 (C4D1), after five to seven weeks of nivolumab. Brentuximab vedotin exposure varied, and every patient relapsed after autologous stem cell transplantation. Patients had relapsed/refractory classical Hodgkin lymphoma with complete response, partial response or progressive disease as best response. As concerns this clone: The antigen is undetermined.

CDR3 length: 14 amino acids. Germline V gene sequence: CDR1 SNHLY, CDR2 FYNNEI. The V end was cut by 7 bases, the J end by 3 bases, with 14 bases between. Study-level findings and limits: With respect to the repertoire differences, their causes, possibly disease activity or prior therapy, remain undefined.

Only in-frame clones appear in the TCRdb table, and some are missing; sequencing was by immunoSEQ multiplex PCR. The table includes over 85,000 clones, around 93% detected once. V usage is TRBV2 and J usage is TRBJ2-3; the D gene is possibly TRBD2 (6 bases). The starting material was peripheral blood mononuclear cells (PBMCs), obtained before the fourth cycle of nivolumab. The TCR originated in a human donor with classical Hodgkin lymphoma. The chain's CDR3 is CASKEGGRTDTQYF. The CDR3 region has the DNA TGTGCCAGCAAAGAAGGAGGGCGGACAGATACGCAGTATTTT.